The entry below gives a single TCR beta chain sequence along with its context. No antigen is known for it. A multiplex PCR was run with 60 Vbeta primers and 13 Jbeta primers. Repertoires were generated with immunoSEQ multiplex PCR, while TCRdb's copy carries only in-frame clones and drops some. The sample lists under 200,000 clones, 75% to 80% occurring once. The sample originates from a study of cytomegalovirus exposure and HLA in healthy donors. Germline V gene lookup returns CDR1 LNHDA and CDR2 SQIVND (reference sequence). V was shortened by 6 bases and J by 5 bases, with 16 bases between the two germline ends. The CDR3 sequence is 14 residues long. Study-level findings and limits: A later analysis, which compared TCR beta chains of equal frequency, found the HLA-associated ones more clonally expanded. Across donors, presence/absence analyses took sequencing depth to be roughly uniform. Association of a missense DCLRE1C variant with TCR beta V- and J-gene trimming was reported in a later analysis.

Sequenced sample: PBMCs. This sequence was found in a man aged 45-65 years in good health and CMV-seropositive. The J gene is TRBJ1-2, the V gene TRBV19, with D tentatively TRBD1 (6 bases). In nucleotides, the CDR3 is TGTGCCAGTAGGACCCCAGGGGCAGGGTATGGCTACACCTTC. Translated: CASRTPGAGYGYTF.